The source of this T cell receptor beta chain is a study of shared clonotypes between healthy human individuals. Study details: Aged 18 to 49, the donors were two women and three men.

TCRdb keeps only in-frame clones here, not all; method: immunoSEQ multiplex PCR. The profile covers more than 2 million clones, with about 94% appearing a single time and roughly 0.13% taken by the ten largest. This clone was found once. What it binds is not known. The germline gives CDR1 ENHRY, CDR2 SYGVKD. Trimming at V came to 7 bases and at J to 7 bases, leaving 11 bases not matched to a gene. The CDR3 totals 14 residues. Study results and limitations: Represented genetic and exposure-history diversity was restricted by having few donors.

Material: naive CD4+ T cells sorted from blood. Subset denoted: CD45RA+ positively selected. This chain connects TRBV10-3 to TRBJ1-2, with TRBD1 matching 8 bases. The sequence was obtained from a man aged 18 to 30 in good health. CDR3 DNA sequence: TGTGCCATCACCGGGACAGGCGAGGGGGTTGGCTACACCTTC. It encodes CAITGTGEGVGYTF.